Here is one TCR beta chain with its context. These data come from a study of blood T cell repertoires in COVID-19. Participant-given clinical history determined each cohort assignment. Data came from immunoSEQ multiplex PCR; TCRdb stores just in-frame clones and leaves some out. This sample has around 170,000 clones, with roughly 80% found just once. The CDR3 runs 14 residues. The J segment lost 5 bases and the V segment lost 9 bases, leaving 6 bases of the junction unmatched. Germline loops: CDR1 KGHDR, CDR2 SFDVKD. Sequenced input: PBMCs or T cells enriched from blood (not recorded which). This rearrangement joins TRBV24-1 to TRBJ2-5, with 12 bases lining up with TRBD2. The TCR sequence derives from a man in his fifties or sixties who had recovered from COVID-19. CDR3 region: CATATGTSGETQYF. CDR3 in DNA: TGTGCCACCGCCACCGGGACTAGCGGGGAGACCCAGTACTTC.